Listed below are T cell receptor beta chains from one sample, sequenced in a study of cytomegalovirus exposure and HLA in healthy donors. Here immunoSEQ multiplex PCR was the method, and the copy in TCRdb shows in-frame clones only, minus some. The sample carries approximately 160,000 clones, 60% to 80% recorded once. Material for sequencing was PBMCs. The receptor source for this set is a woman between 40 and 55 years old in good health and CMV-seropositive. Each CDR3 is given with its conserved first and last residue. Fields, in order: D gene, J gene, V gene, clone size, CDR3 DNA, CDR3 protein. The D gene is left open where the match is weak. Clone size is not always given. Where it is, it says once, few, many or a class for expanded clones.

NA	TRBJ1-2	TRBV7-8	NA	TGTGCCAGCAGCTTAGGGCTACAGGGATATGGCTACACCTTC	CASSLGLQGYGYTF
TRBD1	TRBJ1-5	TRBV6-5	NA	TGTGCCAGCAGCCCAGGGGGCCGGGGCAATCAGCCCCAGCATTTT	CASSPGGRGNQPQHF
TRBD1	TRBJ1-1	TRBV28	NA	TGTGCCAGCAGTCCCGGGACAGTCCTCCCTGAAGCTTTCTTT	CASSPGTVLPEAFF
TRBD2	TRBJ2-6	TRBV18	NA	TGTGCCAGCTCCCCCGGGACTAGCGGGAGGCACCTCTCTGGGGCCAACGTCCTGACTTTC	CASSPGTSGRHLSGANVLTF
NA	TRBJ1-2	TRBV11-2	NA	TGTGCCAGCAGGAGTGGAGGGGACTATGGCTACACCTTC	CASRSGGDYGYTF
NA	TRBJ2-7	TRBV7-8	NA	TGTGCCAGCAGCACCAGCGGAACCCTCTACGAGCAGTACTTC	CASSTSGTLYEQYF
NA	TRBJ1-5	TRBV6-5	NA	TGTGCCAGCAGAGGGGAGGGCCGCAATCAGCCCCAGCATTTT	CASRGEGRNQPQHF
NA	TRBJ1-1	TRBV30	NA	TGTGCCTGGAGTGTACAAGGGGTTTTTAGGGAGGGAGAAGCTTTCTTT	CAWSVQGVFREGEAFF
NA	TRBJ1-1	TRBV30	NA	TGTGCCTGGAGTCTTATAGAACGGAACACTGAAGCTTTCTTT	CAWSLIERNTEAFF
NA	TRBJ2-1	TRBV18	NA	TGTGCCAGCTCACCCTCGACAGGAAGCAATGAGCAGTTCTTC	CASSPSTGSNEQFF
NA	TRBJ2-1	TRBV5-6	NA	TGTGCCAGCAGCTTGGGACAGGCCTCCTACAATGAGCAGTTCTTC	CASSLGQASYNEQFF
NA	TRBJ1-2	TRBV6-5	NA	TGTGCCAGTAGCCGAGGGTCCGCTAACTATGGCTACACCTTC	CASSRGSANYGYTF
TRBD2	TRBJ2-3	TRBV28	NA	TGTGCCAGCAGTTTATCAGCGGGGGCCACAGATACGCAGTATTTT	CASSLSAGATDTQYF
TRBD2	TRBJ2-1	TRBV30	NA	TGTGCCTGGAGCCCGACTAGCGTCCGCCACAATGAGCAGTTCTTC	CAWSPTSVRHNEQFF
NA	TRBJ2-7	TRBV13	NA	TGTGCCAGCAGCCCCACCCGGGGAACGTACGAGCAGTACTTC	CASSPTRGTYEQYF
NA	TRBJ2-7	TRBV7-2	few	TGTGCCAGCAGCCCTTCCCGGGGGTACGAGCAGTACTTC	CASSPSRGYEQYF
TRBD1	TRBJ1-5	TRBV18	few	TGTGCCAGCTCTTCGGACAGGAGCAATCAGCCCCAGCATTTT	CASSSDRSNQPQHF
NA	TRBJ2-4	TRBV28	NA	TGTGCCAGCAGTCCCGGGGGTAGGGGTGAGGCCAAAAACATTCAGTACTTC	CASSPGGRGEAKNIQYF
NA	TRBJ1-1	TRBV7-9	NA	TGTGCCAGCAGCGACAGCAGGGGTGGTGACACTGAAGCTTTCTTT	CASSDSRGGDTEAFF